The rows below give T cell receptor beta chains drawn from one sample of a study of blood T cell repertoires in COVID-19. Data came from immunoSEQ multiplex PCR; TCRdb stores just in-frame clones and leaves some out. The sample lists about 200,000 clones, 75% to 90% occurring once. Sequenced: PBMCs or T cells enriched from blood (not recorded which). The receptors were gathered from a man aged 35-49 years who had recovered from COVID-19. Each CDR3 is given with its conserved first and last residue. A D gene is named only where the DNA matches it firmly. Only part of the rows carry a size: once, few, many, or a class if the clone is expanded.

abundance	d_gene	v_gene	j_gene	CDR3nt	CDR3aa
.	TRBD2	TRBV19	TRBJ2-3	TGTGCCAGTAGTATAGTTCCGGGAGGGGATACGCAGTATTTT	CASSIVPGGDTQYF
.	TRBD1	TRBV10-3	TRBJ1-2	TGTGCCATCAGTGCCACGACCCGGGACAGGGTCTATGGCTACACCTTC	CAISATTRDRVYGYTF
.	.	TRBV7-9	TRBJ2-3	TGTGCCAGCAGCCGGTCCACTAGCACAGATACGCAGTATTTT	CASSRSTSTDTQYF
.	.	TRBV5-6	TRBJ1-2	TGTGCCAGCAGCTTCAGGGCAAGAGGCTACACCTTC	CASSFRARGYTF
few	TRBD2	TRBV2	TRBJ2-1	TGTGCCAGCAGTGAAAATAGACTAGCGGGACGAAACAATGAGCAGTTCTTC	CASSENRLAGRNNEQFF
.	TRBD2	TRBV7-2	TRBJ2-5	TGTGCCAGCAGCCGGGTAGCGGGAGGGGAAGAGACCCAGTACTTC	CASSRVAGGEETQYF
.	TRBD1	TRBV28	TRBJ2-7	TGTGCCAGCAGTTCCCCACGACAGGGAATGAGGAGCGAGCAGTACTTC	CASSSPRQGMRSEQYF
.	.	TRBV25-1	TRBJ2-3	TGTGCCAGCAGGAAGGGGAGCACAGATACGCAGTATTTT	CASRKGSTDTQYF
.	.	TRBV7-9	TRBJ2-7	TGTGCCAGCAGCTCACGAGTTCCCTACGAGCAGTACTTC	CASSSRVPYEQYF
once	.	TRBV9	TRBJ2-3	TGTGCCAGCAGCGCTGGTCAGGGCACAGATACGCAGTATTTT	CASSAGQGTDTQYF
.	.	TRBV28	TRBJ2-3	TGTGCCAGCAGTTTGAACAGGGTCGGAGATACGCAGTATTTT	CASSLNRVGDTQYF
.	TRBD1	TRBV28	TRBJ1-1	TGTGCCAGCAGTCCCTACTACCGACAGGGTTACACTGAAGCTTTCTTT	CASSPYYRQGYTEAFF
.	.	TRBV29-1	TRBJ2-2	TGCAGCGTGCGAGAGTCCGGGGAGCTGTTTTTT	CSVRESGELFF
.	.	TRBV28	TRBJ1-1	TGTGCCAGCAGTTTAGTTCCGGGGAGTACTGAAGCTTTCTTT	CASSLVPGSTEAFF
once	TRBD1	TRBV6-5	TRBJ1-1	TGTGCCAGCAGTAAGACAGGGCTGAACACTGAAGCTTTCTTT	CASSKTGLNTEAFF
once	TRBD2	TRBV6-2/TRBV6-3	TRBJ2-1	TGTGCCAGCAGTTACGGGACTAGCGGCCACAATGAGCAGTTCTTC	CASSYGTSGHNEQFF
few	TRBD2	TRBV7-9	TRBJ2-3	TGTGCCAGCAGCCCTCCTAGCGGGAGGAACACAGATACGCAGTATTTT	CASSPPSGRNTDTQYF
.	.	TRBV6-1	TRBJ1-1	TGTGCCAGCAGTGAAGGACAGAACACTGAAGCTTTCTTT	CASSEGQNTEAFF
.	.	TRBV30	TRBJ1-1	TGTGCCTGGGGGACCTGGGGGGGCCTGGAGGGCTGGGTGGAAGCTTTCTTT	CAWGTWGGLEGWVEAFF
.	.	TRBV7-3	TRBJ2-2	TGTGCCAGCAGCTCCGGGACAAACACCGGGGAGCTGTTTTTT	CASSSGTNTGELFF
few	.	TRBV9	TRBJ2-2	TGTGCCAGCAGCATAACGCAGGGACACTTTAACACCGGGGAGCTGTTTTTT	CASSITQGHFNTGELFF
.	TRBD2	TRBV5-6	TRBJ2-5	TGTGCCAGCAGCTTAAGACTAGCGGGAGGTGAGACCCAGTACTTC	CASSLRLAGGETQYF
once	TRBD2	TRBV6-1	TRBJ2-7	TGTGCCAGCAGTGAAGTACTAGCGGGGGGCTACGAGCAGTACTTC	CASSEVLAGGYEQYF
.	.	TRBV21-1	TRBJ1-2	TGTGCCAGCAGCAACCTGGGTGGGAGACAGGGAACCTATGGCTACACCTTC	CASSNLGGRQGTYGYTF
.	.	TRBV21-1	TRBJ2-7	TGTGCCAGCAGCCTCCCCTGGGGGGATGCGAACGAGCAGTACTTC	CASSLPWGDANEQYF
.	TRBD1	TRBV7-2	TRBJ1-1	TGTGCCAGCAGCTTAGTGACAGGGGGAATGAACACTGAAGCTTTCTTT	CASSLVTGGMNTEAFF
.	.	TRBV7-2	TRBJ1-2	TGTGCCAGCAGCTCTTCCTGGACAGCAAACTATGGCTACACCTTC	CASSSSWTANYGYTF
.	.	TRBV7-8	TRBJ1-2	TGTGCCAGCAGCTTAGAGGGGGGGAGACTCCGGGGAGGCTACACCTTC	CASSLEGGRLRGGYTF
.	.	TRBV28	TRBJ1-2	TGTGCCAGCAGTTTGAACGGGAACTATGGCTACACCTTC	CASSLNGNYGYTF
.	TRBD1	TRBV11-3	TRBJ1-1	TGTGCCAGCAGCCCCGGACAGGGAGCCCCGAACACTGAAGCTTTCTTT	CASSPGQGAPNTEAFF
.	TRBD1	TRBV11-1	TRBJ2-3	TGTGCCAGCACCTTTAATACCGGGACAGGGAAGTATTTT	CASTFNTGTGKYF
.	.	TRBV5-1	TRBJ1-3	TGCGCCAGCAGCTTGGGAGGACAGCGCTCTGGAAACACCATATATTTT	CASSLGGQRSGNTIYF
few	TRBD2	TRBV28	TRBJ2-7	TGTGCCAGCAGCAACGGACTAGCGGGAGTCCGCCCGCAGTACTTC	CASSNGLAGVRPQYF
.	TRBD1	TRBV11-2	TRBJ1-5	TGTGCCAGCAGCAAGGACAGGGGCCAGCCCCAGCATTTT	CASSKDRGQPQHF
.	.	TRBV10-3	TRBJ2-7	TGTGCCATCAGGGCAGGGTACGAGCAGTACTTC	CAIRAGYEQYF
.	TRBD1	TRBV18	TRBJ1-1	TGTGCCAGCTCACCCGGACAGGGGGCCTTACAAAGCACTGAAGCTTTCTTT	CASSPGQGALQSTEAFF
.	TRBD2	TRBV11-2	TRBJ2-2	TGTGCCAGCAGCTTCCTAGCGGTGAACACCGGGGAGCTGTTTTTT	CASSFLAVNTGELFF
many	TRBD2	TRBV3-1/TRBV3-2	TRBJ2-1	TGTGCCAGCAGCCAAGGATGGGCTAGCGGGAGAATAAGGTCCTACAATGAGCAGTTCTTC	CASSQGWASGRIRSYNEQFF
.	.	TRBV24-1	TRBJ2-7	TGTGCCACCAGTGACGGGGGTCATACCTACGAGCAGTACTTC	CATSDGGHTYEQYF
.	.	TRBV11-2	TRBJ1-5	TGTGCCAGCAGCTTTTTAGCCGGTCAGGGGCCCCAGCATTTT	CASSFLAGQGPQHF
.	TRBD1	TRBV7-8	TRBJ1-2	TGTGCCAGCAGCCGACAGGGGGCGACGGGCTACACCTTC	CASSRQGATGYTF
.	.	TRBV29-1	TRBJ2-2	TGCAGCGTTGATGGTCAGGGTAACACCGGGGAGCTGTTTTTT	CSVDGQGNTGELFF
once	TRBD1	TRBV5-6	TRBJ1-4	TGTGCCAGCAGCTTCGGGACAGCAACTAATGAAAAACTGTTTTTT	CASSFGTATNEKLFF
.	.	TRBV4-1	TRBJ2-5	TGCGCCAGCAGCCCCTCGCAGGGTCAAGAGACCCAGTACTTC	CASSPSQGQETQYF
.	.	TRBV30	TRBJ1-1	TGTGCCTGGAGTGTTGGACAAGGGAACACTGAAGCTTTCTTT	CAWSVGQGNTEAFF
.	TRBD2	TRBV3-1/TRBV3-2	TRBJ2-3	TGTGCCAGCAGCCTAAGAAGGCGGGAGGGCGGACGGGGCACAGATACGCAGTATTTT	CASSLRRREGGRGTDTQYF
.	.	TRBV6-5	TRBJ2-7	TGTGCCAGCAGGCTACAGGGTTCCTCCTACGAGCAGTACTTC	CASRLQGSSYEQYF
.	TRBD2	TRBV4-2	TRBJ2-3	TGTGCCAGCAGCCAGACCAGACTAGCGGGAGGTGGAGATACGCAGTATTTT	CASSQTRLAGGGDTQYF
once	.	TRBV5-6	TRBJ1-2	TGTGCCAGCAGCTTGGAGCCGAGGGGCTACACCTTC	CASSLEPRGYTF
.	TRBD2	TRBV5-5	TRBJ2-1	TGTGCCAGCAGCTTGGGAGGGCTAGCGGGGTTGGCCATCAATGAGCAGTTCTTC	CASSLGGLAGLAINEQFF
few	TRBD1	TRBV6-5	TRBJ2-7	TGTGCCAGCAGTTGGAGGACAGGCGAGCAGTACTTC	CASSWRTGEQYF
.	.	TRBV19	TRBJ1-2	TGTGCCAGTAGCGACAGCCCTTTGGGCTACACCTTC	CASSDSPLGYTF
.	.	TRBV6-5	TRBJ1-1	TGTGCCAGCAGTTACTCGATGAGCGGAACGACTGAAGCTTTCTTT	CASSYSMSGTTEAFF
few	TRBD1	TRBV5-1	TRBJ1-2	TGCGCCAGCAGCGCGGAGACTACAGGGGCCTACGGCTACACCTTC	CASSAETTGAYGYTF